This T cell receptor (beta chain) was found in a study of Ad26.COV2.S vaccination and SARS-CoV-2 variants. This CDR3 has 14 amino acids. J gave up 5 bases and V 3 bases, and 3 bases lay outside the gene matches. Germline V gene sequence: CDR1 SGHTA, CDR2 FQGNSA. TCRdb's copy holds only in-frame clones and misses some; the assay was immunoSEQ multiplex PCR. The sample carries over 85,000 clones, 82% recorded once. Study-level points and caveats: Those who received the vaccine showed greater spike-specific TCR breadth than those given placebo. With respect to non-spike TCR breadth, vaccine and placebo recipients were similar. Reports say spike-specific CD8+ and CD4+ T cell responses covered substantial breadth after vaccination.

This clone was counted only a few times. Its antigen is currently unknown. The specimen comprised peripheral blood, sampled after recovery from COVID-19. The chain links TRBV7-2 to TRBJ2-3; 9 nucleotides match TRBD2. The source of this sequence is a human donor who had recovered from COVID-19. CDR3 in amino acids: CASSFGLALDTQYF. CDR3 DNA: TGTGCCAGCAGCTTTGGACTAGCGTTAGATACGCAGTATTTT. Supplemented by reference TRBV7-2 and TRBJ2-3, the full variable domain reads GAGVSQSPSNKVTEKGKDVELRCDPISGHTALYWYRQSLGQGLEFLIYFQGNSAPDKSGLPSDRFSAERTGGSVSTLTIQRTQQEDSAVYLCASSFGLALDTQYFGPGTRLTVL.